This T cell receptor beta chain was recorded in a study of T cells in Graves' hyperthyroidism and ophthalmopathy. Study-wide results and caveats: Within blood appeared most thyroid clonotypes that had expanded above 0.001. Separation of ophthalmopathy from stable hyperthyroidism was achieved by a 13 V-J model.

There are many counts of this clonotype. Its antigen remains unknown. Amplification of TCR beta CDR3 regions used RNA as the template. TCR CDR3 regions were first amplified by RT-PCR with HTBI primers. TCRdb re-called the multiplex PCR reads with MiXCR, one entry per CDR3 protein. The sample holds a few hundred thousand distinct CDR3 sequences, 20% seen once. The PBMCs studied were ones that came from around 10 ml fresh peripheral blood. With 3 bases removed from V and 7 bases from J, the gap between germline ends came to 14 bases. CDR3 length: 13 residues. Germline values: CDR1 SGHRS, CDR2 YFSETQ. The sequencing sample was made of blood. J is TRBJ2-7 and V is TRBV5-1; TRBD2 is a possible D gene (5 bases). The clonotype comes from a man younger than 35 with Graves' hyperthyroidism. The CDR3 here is CASSWAEAREQYF. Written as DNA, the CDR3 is TGCGCCAGCAGCTGGGCGGAGGCCCGGGAGCAGTACTTC. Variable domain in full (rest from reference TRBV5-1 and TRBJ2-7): KAGVTQTPRYLIKTRGQQVTLSCSPISGHRSVSWYQQTPGQGLQFLFEYFSETQRNKGNFPGRFSGRQFSNSRSEMNVSTLELGDSALYLCASSWAEAREQYFGPGTRLTVT.